Below, 8 T cell receptor beta chains from the same sample are listed, as sequenced in a study of cytomegalovirus exposure and HLA in healthy donors. This PCR relied on a set of 60 Vbeta primers and 13 Jbeta primers. Profiling relied on immunoSEQ multiplex PCR, and the TCRdb table lists in-frame clones only, not all of them. The sample lists around 270,000 clones; about 80% were seen once. Sequencing was carried out using PBMCs. Receptors were obtained from a girl aged 2 to 9 in good health and CMV-seronegative.

This chain uses TRBV27 with TRBJ2-1; TRBD2 agrees at 11 bases. The CDR3 runs 14 residues. Trimming cost V 8 bases and J 12 bases; bases outside gene matches: 12. From germline, CDR1 is MNHEY and CDR2 SMNVEV (reference sequence). CDR3 DNA sequence: TGTGCCAGCGGGGTATCTAGCGGGGGGAGGGGGCAGTTCTTC. Its translation is CASGVSSGGRGQFF.

CDR3 loop: CASSVSSSGRAEQYF. The DNA for the CDR3 is TGTGCCAGCAGCGTGAGTTCTAGCGGGAGGGCCGAGCAGTACTTC. The chain has TRBV9 and TRBJ2-7, with TRBD2 identical over 12 bases. This CDR3 is built from 15 residues. After removal of 2 bases from V and 6 bases from J, the junction contained 6 bases not matched to a gene. Germline CDR1 reads SGDLS; CDR2 reads YYNGEE.

Remarks on this clone: One end of the junction varies from germline; a read error may be responsible. This sequence joins TRBV5-6 and TRBJ1-6; 7 bases match TRBD1. Germline V gene lookup returns CDR1 SGHDT and CDR2 YYEEEE. This CDR3 has 15 residues. The CDR3 here is CASSLQTGFQSPLHF. The CDR3 DNA sequence: TGTGCTAGCAGCTTGCAGACAGGGTTTCAATCACCCCTCCACTTT.

The rearrangement links TRBV30 to TRBJ2-2; D remains ambiguous. This CDR3 region has 15 residues. The V gene lost 3 bases and the J gene lost 5 bases, with 16 bases spanning the gap. The germline CDR1 and CDR2 sequences are GTSNPN and SVGIG (reference sequence). The DNA of the CDR3 is TGTGCCTGGAGCAGAGTTCGGGTTGGGACCGGGGAGCTGTTTTTT. It encodes CAWSRVRVGTGELFF. The full variable domain, its missing parts supplied by reference TRBV30 and TRBJ2-2, is SQTIHQWPATLVQPVGSPLSLECTVEGTSNPNLYWYRQAAGRGLQLLFYSVGIGQISSEVPQNLSASRPQDRQFILSSKKLLLSDSGFYLCAWSRVRVGTGELFFGEGSRLTVL.

The rearrangement links TRBV7-3 to TRBJ2-1, with 7 bases lining up with TRBD2. This CDR3 is built from 16 residues. The V gene's germline CDR1 is SGHTA and CDR2 FQGTGA. With V trimmed by 1 base and J by 3 bases, 6 bases remained unmatched. The CDR3 is CASSLRGGSNYNEQFF. The CDR3 DNA sequence: TGTGCCAGCAGCTTAAGGGGCGGGAGTAACTACAATGAGCAGTTCTTC.

The chain carries TRBV10-3 and TRBJ1-2; D uncertain. The CDR3 loop spans 15 amino acids. The V and J ends lost 0 bases and 5 bases respectively, with 13 bases between them. Germline values: CDR1 ENHRY, CDR2 SYGVKD. CDR3 DNA sequence: TGTGCCATCAGTGAGTCAAGCCCTTCTAGGTATGGCTACACCTTC. This sequence encodes CAISESSPSRYGYTF.

The V and J genes are TRBV19 and TRBJ1-4; TRBD1 matches 8 bases. The CDR3 is 15 amino acids. Trimming at V came to 5 bases and at J to 5 bases, leaving 7 bases not matched to a gene. Germline CDR1 LNHDA, CDR2 SQIVND (reference sequence). The chain's CDR3 is CASSSRDRLNEKLFF. CDR3 nucleotides: TGTGCCAGTAGTTCCCGGGACAGGCTCAATGAAAAACTGTTTTTT.

The rearrangement joins TRBV28 to TRBJ2-5; the D gene is possibly TRBD1 (6 bases). Germline V gene data show CDR1 as MDHEN and CDR2 as SYDVKM. This CDR3 has 13 residues. The V and J ends lost 6 bases and 4 bases respectively, with 12 bases between them. The DNA of the CDR3 is TGTGCCAGCAGACGCCAGGGGTCAGAGACCCAGTACTTC. Amino acids: CASRRQGSETQYF.